Listed below are T cell receptor beta chains from one sample, sequenced in a study of blood T cell repertoires in COVID-19. The protocol was immunoSEQ multiplex PCR, while the TCRdb copy is restricted to in-frame clones and leaves out a portion. The sample yields just under 85,000 clones, around 90% seen once. Input material: peripheral blood. The receptor set was obtained from a man older than 75 with active or convalescent COVID-19. CDR3s leave out the opening cysteine and the closing phenylalanine or tryptophan. A D gene is named only where the DNA matches it firmly.

>TRBJ1-4|.|TRBV4-2
ASSQDFARDYEKLF
>TRBJ1-4|TRBD1|TRBV9
ASSATGVWEKLF
>TRBJ2-2|TRBD1|TRBV6-1
ASSLGTVNTGELF
>TRBJ2-1|.|TRBV10-2
ASIGLAAYNEQF
>TRBJ1-1|TRBD1|TRBV19
ASSIRGDRANTEAF
>TRBJ2-2|.|TRBV15
ATSRGQWGRVTGELF
>TRBJ2-2|TRBD1|TRBV5-6
ASSPQGTGELF
>TRBJ1-1|TRBD1|TRBV6-4
ASRPGQGGFTEAF
>TRBJ1-2|.|TRBV2
ASSSQGVLTNGYT
>TRBJ1-1|.|TRBV7-9
ASSSQGNTEAF
>TRBJ2-1|.|TRBV6-5
ASRRGVSNEQF
>TRBJ1-3|.|TRBV5-6
ASSYYRAGGNTIY
>TRBJ1-4|.|TRBV19
ATSTVTNEKLF
>TRBJ2-1|TRBD2|TRBV7-9
ASSLRSLLTSGRANEQF
>TRBJ1-1|TRBD1|TRBV28
ASFDRGLSF
>TRBJ2-1|.|TRBV19
ASSPLRYNEQF
>TRBJ2-1|.|TRBV5-5
ASSRQESSYNEQF
>TRBJ1-4|TRBD1|TRBV3-1/TRBV3-2
ASSLQGWDEKLF
>TRBJ2-3|TRBD2|TRBV10-2
ASSGGVAGGLSTDTQY
>TRBJ2-3|TRBD2|TRBV2
ASSGLAGAGTDTQY
>TRBJ1-5|TRBD1|TRBV28
ASSLSRDRVNQPQH
>TRBJ1-5|.|TRBV21-1
ASRKGQGKSRPQH
>TRBJ2-3|TRBD2|TRBV14
ASSPLGTSVLAQY
>TRBJ1-4|.|TRBV2
ASSENRVANEKLF
>TRBJ2-2|.|TRBV5-1
ASRERLSPGELF